The 17 T cell receptor beta chains in this list originate from one sample, sequenced in a study of blood T cell repertoires in COVID-19. TCRdb's copy holds only in-frame clones and misses some; the assay was immunoSEQ multiplex PCR. The data show approximately 100,000 clones, roughly four fifths seen once. Sequenced: peripheral blood. These TCRs come from a man aged 55 to 70 with acute or convalescent COVID-19.

The chain recombines TRBV9 with TRBJ2-7; TRBD2 aligns across 11 bases. Per the germline V gene, CDR1 is SGDLS and CDR2 is YYNGEE. The CDR3 totals 15 residues. V dropped 3 bases and J dropped 5; count of bases not matched to a gene: 7. The CDR3 nucleotides are TGTGCCAGCAGCGCCTCTAGCGGGGGGAGGAACGAGCAGTACTTC. Protein: CASSASSGGRNEQYF.

This chain joins TRBV29-1 and TRBJ1-5; 8 bases line up with TRBD1. This CDR3 comprises 20 residues. With V trimmed by 1 base and J by 0 bases, 17 bases remained unmatched. Germline CDR1 reads SQVTM; CDR2 reads ANQGSEA. The CDR3 DNA sequence: TGCAGCGTTGAAGGGGGCAGGGGGCTTCTCCTCCCTCATAGCAATCAGCCCCAGCATTTT. This gives the protein CSVEGGRGLLLPHSNQPQHF. Filled out from reference TRBV29-1 and TRBJ1-5, the complete variable domain reads SAVISQKPSRDICQRGTSLTIQCQVDSQVTMMFWYRQQPGQSLTLIATANQGSEATYESGFVIDKFPISRPNLTFSTLTVSNMSPEDSSIYLCSVEGGRGLLLPHSNQPQHFGDGTRLSIL.

The chain joins TRBV5-1 to TRBJ2-1; D perhaps matches TRBD1 (6 bases). Deletions cut 0 bases from V and 8 bases from J, with 12 bases between. The CDR3 loop spans 14 amino acids. Germline values: CDR1 SGHRS, CDR2 YFSETQ. CDR3 bases: TGCGCCAGCAGCTTGGACAGGGCGACGCATGAGCAGTTCTTC. The encoded protein is CASSLDRATHEQFF.

The chain is built from TRBV5-1 and TRBJ2-3, with 14 bases lining up with TRBD2. J was trimmed by 4 bases and V by 4 bases; bases with no gene match: 5. Per germline, CDR1 SGHRS and CDR2 YFSETQ. There are 16 residues in the CDR3. The CDR3 here is CASSPRLAGGSDTQYF. Here the CDR3 DNA reads TGCGCCAGCAGCCCACGACTAGCGGGGGGGTCAGATACGCAGTATTTT. The variable domain in full, completed from reference TRBV5-1 and TRBJ2-3, reads KAGVTQTPRYLIKTRGQQVTLSCSPISGHRSVSWYQQTPGQGLQFLFEYFSETQRNKGNFPGRFSGRQFSNSRSEMNVSTLELGDSALYLCASSPRLAGGSDTQYFGPGTRLTVL.

The CDR3 DNA sequence: TGCGCCAGCAGCACGGGACAGGGACGACAAGAGACCCAGTACTTC. Its protein is CASSTGQGRQETQYF. V usage is TRBV5-1 and J usage is TRBJ2-5; 9 bases match TRBD1. The germline V gene encodes CDR1 SGHRS and CDR2 YFSETQ. This CDR3 contains 15 residues. J lost 2 bases, V lost 4 bases, and 6 bases had no gene match.

This clone was seen only a few times. The sample carries other DNA sequences with the same CDR3. The chain employs TRBV6-5 and TRBJ2-7; D possibly corresponds to TRBD2 (5 bases). The CDR3 is 13 amino acids. Germline assignment: CDR1 MNHEY and CDR2 SVGAGI. Deletions cut 7 bases from V and 2 bases from J, with 12 bases between. CDR3 residues: CASTRTGTYEQYF. Written as DNA, the CDR3 is TGTGCCAGCACACGGACTGGTACCTACGAGCAGTACTTC.

This clone was observed a handful of times. V is TRBV3-1 (or the pseudogene TRBV3-2) and J is TRBJ1-6, with a weak D call TRBD1 (5 bases). V lost 4 bases to trimming and J lost 9 bases, with 16 bases between them. Germline CDR1 LGHDT, CDR2 YNNKEL (reference sequence). This CDR3 region has 15 residues. CDR3 sequence: CASSPGGVESSPLHF. CDR3 nucleotides: TGTGCCAGCAGCCCCGGGGGGGTGGAATCTTCACCCCTCCACTTT.

The CDR3 DNA is TGTGCCAGCAGCTTATATGAGCAAGAGACCCAGTACTTC. It translates to CASSLYEQETQYF. This chain uses TRBV7-3 with TRBJ2-5, with D unresolved. V dropped 2 bases and J dropped 2 bases, with 6 bases sitting between them. This CDR3 is built from 13 residues. Looked up from germline, CDR1 is SGHTA and CDR2 is FQGTGA.

The genes are TRBV10-3 and TRBJ2-6; a weak D match, TRBD2 (6 bases). This CDR3 is 16 amino acids long. Germline lookup yields CDR1 ENHRY and CDR2 SYGVKD. V was trimmed by 0 bases and J by 2 bases, leaving 8 bases between them. The CDR3 region is CAISESGGAGANVLTF. CDR3 sequence (DNA): TGTGCCATCAGTGAGTCGGGGGGAGCTGGGGCCAACGTCCTGACTTTC.

This clone was seen only a few times. The chain employs TRBV11-3 and TRBJ2-1; TRBD1 agrees at 9 bases. CDR3 length: 16 amino acids. Germline CDR1 is SGHNT and CDR2 is YENEEA. Trimming cost V 1 base and J 0 bases; bases outside gene matches: 1. CDR3 bases: TGTGCCAGCAGCTTAGGGGACAGGGTCTCCTACAATGAGCAGTTCTTC. Its translation: CASSLGDRVSYNEQFF. The whole variable domain, filled in from reference TRBV11-3 and TRBJ2-1, reads EAGVVQSPRYKIIEKKQPVAFWCNPISGHNTLYWYLQNLGQGPELLIRYENEEAVDDSQLPKDRFSAERLKGVDSTLKIQPAELGDSAVYLCASSLGDRVSYNEQFFGPGTRLTVL.

With regard to this clone: The identical CDR3 is also encoded by other nucleotide sequences in the sample. This chain uses TRBV18 with TRBJ1-2; perhaps TRBD1 as D (5 bases). V was clipped by 3 bases and J by 4 bases, with 6 bases between them. The CDR3 has 12 amino acids. Germline CDR1 reads KGHSH; CDR2 reads LQKENI. DNA for the CDR3: TGTGCCAGCTCACCCGACAGCTATGGCTACACCTTC. Its protein is CASSPDSYGYTF.

This clone was counted a single time. The chain uses TRBV5-6 and TRBJ1-3; possible D gene TRBD1, 6 bases. V was shortened by 4 bases and J by 0 bases, with 17 bases between the two germline ends. The CDR3 has 17 amino acids. Germline V lookup: CDR1 SGHDT, CDR2 YYEEEE. As DNA, the CDR3 is TGTGCCAGCAGCCGATACAGGGAAATAAGCTCTGGAAACACCATATATTTT. This gives the protein CASSRYREISSGNTIYF.

The CDR3 DNA sequence: TGTGCCAGCTCACTCGGGACAGCCAATGAGCAGTTCTTC. The encoded protein is CASSLGTANEQFF. V usage is TRBV18 and J usage is TRBJ2-1; 7 nucleotides align to TRBD1. The ends lost 4 bases at V and 6 bases at J; junction bases unmatched: 3. The CDR3 is 13 residues long. Germline CDR1 is KGHSH and CDR2 is LQKENI.

The V call is TRBV7-3, the J call TRBJ2-1; 8 nucleotides agree with TRBD1. Trimming took 5 bases from V and 6 from J; bases not matched to a gene: 6. Germline-derived CDR1 and CDR2 are SGHTA and FQGTGA. There are 14 residues in the CDR3. CDR3 coding DNA: TGTGCCAGCAGCCCCCTGGACAGGGTCAATGAGCAGTTCTTC. Its translation is CASSPLDRVNEQFF.

The V and J genes are TRBV6-1 and TRBJ2-3; TRBD2 aligns across 12 bases. Unmatched junction bases numbered 1, after V lost 2 bases and J lost 4 bases. CDR3 length: 15 residues. The V gene's germline CDR1 is MNHNS and CDR2 SASEGT. The CDR3 here is CASSELAGGPDTQYF. The DNA for the CDR3 is TGTGCCAGCAGTGAACTAGCGGGGGGGCCAGATACGCAGTATTTT.

The rearrangement uses TRBV4-1 and TRBJ1-4; 7 bases match TRBD1. Germline CDR1 MGHRA, CDR2 YSYEKL. This CDR3 is built from 14 residues. J was trimmed by 7 bases and V by 4 bases; bases with no gene match: 6. CDR3 sequence (DNA): TGCGCCAGCAGCCTTCGACAGGGTACTGAAAAACTGTTTTTT. Translating gives CASSLRQGTEKLFF.

This chain joins TRBV30 and TRBJ1-5; TRBD1 is a possible D gene (6 bases). CDR1 GTSNPN and CDR2 SVGIG come from the germline V gene (reference sequence). V lost 1 base and J 3 bases, leaving 13 bases between the germline ends. The CDR3 extends over 15 amino acids. Here the CDR3 reads CAWSGQAGDNQPQHF. CDR3 DNA sequence: TGTGCCTGGAGTGGACAGGCAGGGGACAATCAGCCCCAGCATTTT.